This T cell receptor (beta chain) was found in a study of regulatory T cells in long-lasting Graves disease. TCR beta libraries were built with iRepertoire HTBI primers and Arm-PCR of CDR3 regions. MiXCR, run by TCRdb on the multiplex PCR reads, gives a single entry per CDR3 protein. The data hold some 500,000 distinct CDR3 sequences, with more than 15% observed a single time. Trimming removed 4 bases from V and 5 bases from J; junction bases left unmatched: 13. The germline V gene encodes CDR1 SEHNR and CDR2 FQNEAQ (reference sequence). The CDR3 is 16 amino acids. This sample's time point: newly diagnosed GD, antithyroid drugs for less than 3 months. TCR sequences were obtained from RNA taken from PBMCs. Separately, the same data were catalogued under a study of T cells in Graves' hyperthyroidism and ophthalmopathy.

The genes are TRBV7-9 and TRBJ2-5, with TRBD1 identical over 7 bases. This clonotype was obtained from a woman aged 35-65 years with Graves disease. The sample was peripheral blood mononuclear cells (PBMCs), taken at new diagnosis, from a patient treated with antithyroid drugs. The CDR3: CASSSPYDRVRETQYF. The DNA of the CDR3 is TGTGCCAGCAGCTCCCCCTACGACAGGGTGAGGGAGACCCAGTACTTC.